This T cell receptor beta chain was sequenced during a study of blood T cell repertoires in COVID-19. Study-wide context: The samples span acute and convalescent COVID-19 from the United States, Italy and Spain. The analysed material was cDNA or gDNA that came from T cells, B-cell-depleted T cells, or PBMCs.

Study members were between about 18 and 90 years old and lived in fewer than 30 US regions. Study processing details: How many nucleated cells were present was estimated from reference gene primer amplification. Some clones are missing from TCRdb's copy, which holds only in-frame ones; the method was immunoSEQ multiplex PCR. V and J calls and clone size come straight from that table; D and trimming were deduced from the DNA. The repertoire includes about 200,000 clones, around 88% of them detected once, and about 6% sits in the top ten. The CDR3 is 12 amino acids. Germline assignment: CDR1 SGDLS and CDR2 YYNGEE. The V end was cut by 2 bases, the J end by 12 bases, with 9 bases between.

What was sequenced was PBMCs or T cells enriched from blood (not recorded which). The rearrangement joins TRBV9 to TRBJ1-6; the D is unclear. This receptor was taken from a man aged 40-50 years with acute COVID-19. The CDR3 sequence is CASSVSGGPLHF. The CDR3 DNA reads as TGTGCCAGCAGCGTCAGCGGTGGACCCCTCCACTTT.